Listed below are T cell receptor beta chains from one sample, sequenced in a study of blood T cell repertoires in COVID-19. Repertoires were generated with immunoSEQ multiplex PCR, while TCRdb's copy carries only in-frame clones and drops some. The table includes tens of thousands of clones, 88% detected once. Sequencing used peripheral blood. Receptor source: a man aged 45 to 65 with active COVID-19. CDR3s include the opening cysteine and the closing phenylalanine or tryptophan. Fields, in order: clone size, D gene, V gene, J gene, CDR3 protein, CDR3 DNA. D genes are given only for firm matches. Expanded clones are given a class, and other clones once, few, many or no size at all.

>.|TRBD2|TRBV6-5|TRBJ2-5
CASNLAGSTETQYF
TGTGCCAGCAATCTAGCGGGGTCCACGGAGACCCAGTACTTC
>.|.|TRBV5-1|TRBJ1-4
CASSLLYRDGEQLFF
TGCGCCAGCAGCTTGTTGTACCGTGACGGGGAACAACTGTTTTTT
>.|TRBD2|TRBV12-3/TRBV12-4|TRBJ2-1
CASSLLAGVEQFF
TGTGCCAGCAGTCTGCTAGCGGGAGTTGAGCAGTTCTTC
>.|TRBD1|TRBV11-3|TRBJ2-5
CASSPTGGRETQYF
TGTGCCAGCAGCCCCACAGGGGGGAGAGAGACCCAGTACTTC
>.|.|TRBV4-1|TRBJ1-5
CASSQGGSDAGNQPQHF
TGCGCCAGCAGCCAAGGGGGGTCGGACGCGGGGAATCAGCCCCAGCATTTT
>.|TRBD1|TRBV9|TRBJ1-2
CASSRDSNYGYTF
TGTGCCAGCTCTAGGGACAGTAACTATGGCTACACCTTC
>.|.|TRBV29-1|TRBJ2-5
CSVVALLRETQYF
TGCAGCGTTGTGGCGCTTTTGAGGGAGACCCAGTACTTC
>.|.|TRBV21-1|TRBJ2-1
CASSKGGSSYNEQFF
TGTGCCAGCAGCAAAGGGGGCTCCTCCTACAATGAGCAGTTCTTC
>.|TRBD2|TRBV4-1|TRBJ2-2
CASSPGLAFNTGELFF
TGCGCCAGCAGCCCGGGACTAGCGTTCAACACCGGGGAGCTGTTTTTT
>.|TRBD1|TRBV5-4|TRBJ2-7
CASSLGTAHYEQYF
TGTGCCAGCAGCTTAGGGACAGCCCACTACGAGCAGTACTTC
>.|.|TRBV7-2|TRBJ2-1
CASSLGGASGPLEQFF
TGTGCCAGCAGCTTAGGGGGGGCTAGCGGTCCTTTGGAGCAGTTCTTC
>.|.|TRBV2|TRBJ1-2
CASIAGAWYGYTF
TGTGCCAGCATCGCGGGGGCATGGTATGGCTACACCTTC
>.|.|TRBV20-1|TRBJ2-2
CSAGGSGELFF
TGCAGTGCTGGGGGCTCCGGGGAGCTGTTTTTT
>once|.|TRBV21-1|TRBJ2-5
CASSKGPGKDRGPSETQYF
TGTGCCAGCAGCAAAGGGCCGGGTAAGGACAGGGGGCCGTCGGAGACCCAGTACTTC
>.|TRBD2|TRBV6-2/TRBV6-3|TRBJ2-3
CASSSLLGLAGVGTDTQYF
TGTGCCAGCAGTTCCCTCCTGGGACTAGCGGGAGTGGGGACAGATACGCAGTATTTT
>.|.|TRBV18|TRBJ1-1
CASSPGGGAFF
TGTGCCAGCTCACCAGGGGGAGGAGCTTTCTTT